This TCR beta chain was identified during a study of cytomegalovirus exposure and HLA in healthy donors. Germline lookup yields CDR1 LNHDA and CDR2 SQIVND (reference sequence). The trim removed 3 bases at V and 1 base at J, leaving 6 bases unmatched. This CDR3 has 15 amino acids. 60 Vbeta and 13 Jbeta primers were used in PCR. The repertoire was sequenced with immunoSEQ multiplex PCR; TCRdb's copy has only in-frame clones and lacks some. The table includes some 100,000 clones, roughly 69% detected once. General study points: Later analysis indicated greater clonal expansion among HLA-associated TCR beta chains than among equally common other chains.

Of note for this clone: No antigen is known for it.

The genes are TRBV19 and TRBJ2-7; TRBD2 matches 7 bases. The source material was PBMCs. This TCR came from a woman aged 70-85 years in good health and CMV-seropositive. CDR3 protein: CASSMPGRGSYEQYF. The CDR3 coding sequence is TGTGCCAGTAGTATGCCGGGGAGGGGATCCTACGAGCAGTACTTC.